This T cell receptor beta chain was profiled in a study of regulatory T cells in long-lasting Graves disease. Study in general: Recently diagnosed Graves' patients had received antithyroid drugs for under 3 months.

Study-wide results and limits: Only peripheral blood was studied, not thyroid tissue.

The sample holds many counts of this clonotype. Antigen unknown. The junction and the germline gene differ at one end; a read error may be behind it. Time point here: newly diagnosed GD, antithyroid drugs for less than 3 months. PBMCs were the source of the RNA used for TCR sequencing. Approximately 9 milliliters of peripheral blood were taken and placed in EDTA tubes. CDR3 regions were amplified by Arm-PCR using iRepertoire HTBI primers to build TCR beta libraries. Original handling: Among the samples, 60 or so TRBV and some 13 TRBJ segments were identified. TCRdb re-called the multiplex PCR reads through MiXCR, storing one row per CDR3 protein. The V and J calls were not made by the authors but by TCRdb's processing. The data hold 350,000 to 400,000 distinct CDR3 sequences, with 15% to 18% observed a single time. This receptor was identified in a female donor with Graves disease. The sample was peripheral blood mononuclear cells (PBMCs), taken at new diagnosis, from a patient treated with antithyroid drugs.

CDR3 sequence: CASSLAGERQETQYF. As DNA, the CDR3 is TGTGCCAGCAGCTTGGCCGGGGAGAGACAAGAGACCCAGTACTTC. This sequence joins TRBV5-1 and TRBJ2-5; possibly TRBD2 for D (5 bases). The CDR3 covers 15 residues. Germline V gene sequence: CDR1 SGHRS, CDR2 YFSETQ.